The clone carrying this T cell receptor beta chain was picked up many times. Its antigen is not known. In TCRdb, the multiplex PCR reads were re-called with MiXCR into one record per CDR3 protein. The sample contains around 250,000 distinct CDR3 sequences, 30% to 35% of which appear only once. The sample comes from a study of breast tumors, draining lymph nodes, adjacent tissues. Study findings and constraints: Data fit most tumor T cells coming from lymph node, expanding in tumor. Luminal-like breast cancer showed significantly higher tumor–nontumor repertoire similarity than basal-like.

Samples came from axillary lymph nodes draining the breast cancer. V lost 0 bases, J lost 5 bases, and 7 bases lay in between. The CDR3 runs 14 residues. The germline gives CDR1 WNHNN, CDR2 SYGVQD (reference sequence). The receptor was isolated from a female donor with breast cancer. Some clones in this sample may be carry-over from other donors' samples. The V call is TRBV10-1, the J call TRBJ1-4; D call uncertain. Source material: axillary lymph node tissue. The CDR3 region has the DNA TGCGCCAGCAGTGAGTCGACGGGGAATGAAAAACTGTTTTTT. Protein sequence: CASSESTGNEKLFF.